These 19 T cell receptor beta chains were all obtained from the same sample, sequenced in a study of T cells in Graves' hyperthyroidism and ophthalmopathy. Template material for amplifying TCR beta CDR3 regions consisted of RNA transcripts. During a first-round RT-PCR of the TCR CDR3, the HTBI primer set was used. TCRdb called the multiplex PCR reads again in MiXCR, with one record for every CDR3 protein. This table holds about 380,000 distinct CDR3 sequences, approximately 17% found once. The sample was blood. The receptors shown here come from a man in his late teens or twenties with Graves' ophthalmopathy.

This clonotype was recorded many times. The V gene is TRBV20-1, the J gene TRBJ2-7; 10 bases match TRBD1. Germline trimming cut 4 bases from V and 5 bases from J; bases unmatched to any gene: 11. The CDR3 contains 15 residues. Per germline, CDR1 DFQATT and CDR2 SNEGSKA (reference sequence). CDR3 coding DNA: TGCAGTGCTATTCCGGGGGACAGGGGAATTCACGAGCAGTACTTC. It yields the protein CSAIPGDRGIHEQYF.

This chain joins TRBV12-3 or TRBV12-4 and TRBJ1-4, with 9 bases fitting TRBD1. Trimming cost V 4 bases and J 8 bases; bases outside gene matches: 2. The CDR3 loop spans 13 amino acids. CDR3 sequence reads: CASSYGTGEKLFF. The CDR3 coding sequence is TGTGCCAGCAGTTACGGGACAGGGGAAAAACTGTTTTTT.

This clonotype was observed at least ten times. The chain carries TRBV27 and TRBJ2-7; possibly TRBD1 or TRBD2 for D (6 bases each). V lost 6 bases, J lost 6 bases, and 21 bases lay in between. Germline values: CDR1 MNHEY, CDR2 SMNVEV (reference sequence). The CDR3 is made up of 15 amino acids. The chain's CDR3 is CASSRGTHPGFEQYF. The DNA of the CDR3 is TGTGCCAGCAGCCGCGGGACACACCCCGGGTTCGAGCAGTACTTC.

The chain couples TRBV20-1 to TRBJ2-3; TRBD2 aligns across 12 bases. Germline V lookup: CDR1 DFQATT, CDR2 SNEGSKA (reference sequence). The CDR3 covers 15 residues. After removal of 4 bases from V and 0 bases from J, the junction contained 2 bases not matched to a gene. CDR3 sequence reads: CSATGLAGSTDTQYF. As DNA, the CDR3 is TGCAGTGCTACCGGACTAGCGGGGAGCACAGATACGCAGTATTTT.

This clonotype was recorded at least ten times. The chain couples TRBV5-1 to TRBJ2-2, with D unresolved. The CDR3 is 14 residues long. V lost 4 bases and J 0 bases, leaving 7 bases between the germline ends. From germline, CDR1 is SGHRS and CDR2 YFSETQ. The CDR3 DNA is TGCGCCAGCAGCATCGGTGCGAACACCGGGGAGCTGTTTTTT. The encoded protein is CASSIGANTGELFF.

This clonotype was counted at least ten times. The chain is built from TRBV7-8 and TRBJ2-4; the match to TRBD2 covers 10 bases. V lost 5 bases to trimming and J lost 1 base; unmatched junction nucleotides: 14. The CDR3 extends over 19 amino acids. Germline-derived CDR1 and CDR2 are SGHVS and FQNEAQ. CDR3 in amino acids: CASSPHSDLSGGAKNIQYF. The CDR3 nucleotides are TGTGCCAGCAGCCCCCACTCGGACCTTAGCGGGGGGGCCAAAAACATTCAGTACTTC.

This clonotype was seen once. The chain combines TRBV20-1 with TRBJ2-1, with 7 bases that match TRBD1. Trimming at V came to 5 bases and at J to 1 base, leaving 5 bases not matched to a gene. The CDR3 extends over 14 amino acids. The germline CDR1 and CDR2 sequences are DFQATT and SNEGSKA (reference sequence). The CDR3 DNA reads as TGCAGTGCTCAGACAGGGTTTTCCTACAATGAGCAGTTCTTC. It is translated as CSAQTGFSYNEQFF.

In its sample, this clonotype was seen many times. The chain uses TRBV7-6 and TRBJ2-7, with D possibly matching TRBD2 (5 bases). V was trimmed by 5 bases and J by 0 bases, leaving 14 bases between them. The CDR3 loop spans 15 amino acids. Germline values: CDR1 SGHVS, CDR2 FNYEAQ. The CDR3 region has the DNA TGTGCCAGCAGCCTCCGAGGAGGAAGCTCCTACGAGCAGTACTTC. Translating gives CASSLRGGSSYEQYF.

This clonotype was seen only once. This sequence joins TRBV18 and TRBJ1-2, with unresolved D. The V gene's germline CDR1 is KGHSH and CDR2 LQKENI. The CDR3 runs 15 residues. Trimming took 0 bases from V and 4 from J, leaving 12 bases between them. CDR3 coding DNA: TGTGCCAGCTCACCACCGACCAGTCAGACCTATGGCTACACCTTC. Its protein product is CASSPPTSQTYGYTF.

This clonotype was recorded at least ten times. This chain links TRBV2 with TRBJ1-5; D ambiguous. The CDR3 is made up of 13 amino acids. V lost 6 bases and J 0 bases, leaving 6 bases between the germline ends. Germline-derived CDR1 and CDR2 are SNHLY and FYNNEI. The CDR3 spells CASSPHSNQPQHF. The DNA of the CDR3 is TGTGCCAGCAGCCCGCATAGCAATCAGCCCCAGCATTTT.

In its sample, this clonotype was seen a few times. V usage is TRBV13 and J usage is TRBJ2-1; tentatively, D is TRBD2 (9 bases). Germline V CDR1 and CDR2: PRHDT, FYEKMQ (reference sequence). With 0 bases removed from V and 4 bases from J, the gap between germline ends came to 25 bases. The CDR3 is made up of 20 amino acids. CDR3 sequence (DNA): TGTGCCAGCAGCTTAGGGGGACAGGAGTTACTAGCGGGTCCATACAATGAGCAGTTCTTC. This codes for CASSLGGQELLAGPYNEQFF.

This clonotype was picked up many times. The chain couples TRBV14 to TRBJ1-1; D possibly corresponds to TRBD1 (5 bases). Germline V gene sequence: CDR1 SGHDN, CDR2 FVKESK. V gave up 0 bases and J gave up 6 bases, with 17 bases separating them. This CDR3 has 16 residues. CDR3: CASSQDLAGEHAEAFF. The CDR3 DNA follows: TGTGCCAGCAGCCAAGATCTTGCGGGGGAGCACGCTGAAGCTTTCTTT.

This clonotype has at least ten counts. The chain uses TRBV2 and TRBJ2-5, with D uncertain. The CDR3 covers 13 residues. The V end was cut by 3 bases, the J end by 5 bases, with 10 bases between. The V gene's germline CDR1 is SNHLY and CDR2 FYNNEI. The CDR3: CASSDLGSETQYF. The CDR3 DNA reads TGTGCCAGCAGTGATCTGGGGTCGGAGACCCAGTACTTC.

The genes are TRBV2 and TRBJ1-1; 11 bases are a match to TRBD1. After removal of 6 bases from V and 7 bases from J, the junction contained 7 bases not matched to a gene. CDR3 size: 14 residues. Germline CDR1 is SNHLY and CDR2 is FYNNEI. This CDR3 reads CASSPDRGRDEAFF. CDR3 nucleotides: TGTGCCAGCAGCCCGGACAGGGGGCGCGATGAAGCTTTCTTT.

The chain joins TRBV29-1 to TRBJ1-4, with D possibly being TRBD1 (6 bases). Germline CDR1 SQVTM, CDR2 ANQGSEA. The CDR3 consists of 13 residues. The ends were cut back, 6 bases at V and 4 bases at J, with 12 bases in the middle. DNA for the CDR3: TGCAGCGTCAGGGGCACACTTAATGAAAAACTGTTTTTT. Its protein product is CSVRGTLNEKLFF.

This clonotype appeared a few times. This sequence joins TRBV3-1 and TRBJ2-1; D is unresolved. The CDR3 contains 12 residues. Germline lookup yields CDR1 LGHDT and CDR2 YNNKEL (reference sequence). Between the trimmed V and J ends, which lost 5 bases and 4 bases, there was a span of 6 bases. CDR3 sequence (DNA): TGTGCCAGCAGCAGGTCTTACAATGAGCAGTTCTTC. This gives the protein CASSRSYNEQFF.

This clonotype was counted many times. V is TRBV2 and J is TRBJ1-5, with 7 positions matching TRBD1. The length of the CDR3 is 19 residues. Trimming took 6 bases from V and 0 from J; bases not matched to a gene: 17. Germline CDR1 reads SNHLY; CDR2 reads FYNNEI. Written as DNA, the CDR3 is TGTGCCAGCAGCGCGAGCGTCCGGGACAGATTCTATAGCAATCAGCCCCAGCATTTT. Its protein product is CASSASVRDRFYSNQPQHF.

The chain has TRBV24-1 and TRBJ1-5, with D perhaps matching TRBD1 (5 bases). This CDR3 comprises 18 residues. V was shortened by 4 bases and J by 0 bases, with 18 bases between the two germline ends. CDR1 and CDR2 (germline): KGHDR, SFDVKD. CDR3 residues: CATSETGTGFHSNQPQHF. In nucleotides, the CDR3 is TGTGCCACCAGTGAAACCGGGACGGGATTCCATAGCAATCAGCCCCAGCATTTT.

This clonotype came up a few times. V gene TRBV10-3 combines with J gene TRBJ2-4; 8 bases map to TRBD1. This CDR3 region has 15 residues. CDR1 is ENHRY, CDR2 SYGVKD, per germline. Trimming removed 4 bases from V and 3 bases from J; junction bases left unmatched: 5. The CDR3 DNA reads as TGTGCCATCAGTGGGACAGGGAAGGTCAAAAACATTCAGTACTTC. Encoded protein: CAISGTGKVKNIQYF.